The entry below gives a single TCR beta chain sequence along with its context. Its antigen is unidentified. This sample was included in a study of T-cell memory formation after mild COVID-19. Study results and caveats: Whereas later expanders leaned CD4+, clones contracting day 15 to 85 showed a balanced CD4/CD8 makeup.

Trimming pared 5 bases from V and 3 bases from J, leaving 11 bases between. The CDR3 covers 14 residues. The V gene's germline CDR1 is SGHTA and CDR2 FQGNSA. TCRdb re-called the 5' RACE reads with MiXCR, one entry per CDR3 protein. The table includes under 250,000 distinct CDR3 sequences, over 9.5% detected once. The TCR originated in a man younger than 35 who had mild COVID-19 (a few samples of this study predate the infection). Cell type and time point are not known. The sample taken for sequencing was PBMCs or a T cell subset sorted from them (not recorded which). The chain uses TRBV7-2 and TRBJ1-5; TRBD1 might be the D (6 bases). The CDR3 DNA reads TGTGCCAGCAGCACAACAGGGATCAATCAGCCCCAGCATTTT. Its protein is CASSTTGINQPQHF.